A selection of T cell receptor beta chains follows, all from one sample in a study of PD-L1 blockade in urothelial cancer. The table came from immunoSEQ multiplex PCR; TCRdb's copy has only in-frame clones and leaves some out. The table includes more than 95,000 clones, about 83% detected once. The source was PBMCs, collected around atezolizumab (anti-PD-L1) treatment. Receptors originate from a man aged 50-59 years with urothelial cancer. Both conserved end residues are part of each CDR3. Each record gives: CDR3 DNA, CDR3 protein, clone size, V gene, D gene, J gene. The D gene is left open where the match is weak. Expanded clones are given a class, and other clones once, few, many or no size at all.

cdr3_nt: TGCAGCGTTGAAGAACCCAGAGACGACAGGGAGAGTTTGACCGGGGAGCTGTTTTTT
cdr3_aa: CSVEEPRDDRESLTGELFF
clone_size: .
v_call: TRBV29-1
d_call: TRBD1
j_call: TRBJ2-2

cdr3_nt: TGTGCCAGCAGTTACTCGCCCAGGGGATCTGGAAACACCATATATTTT
cdr3_aa: CASSYSPRGSGNTIYF
clone_size: .
v_call: TRBV6-5
d_call: .
j_call: TRBJ1-3

cdr3_nt: TGTGCCAGCAGCCCCCGCCCGCGCGGGGAGCAGTACTTC
cdr3_aa: CASSPRPRGEQYF
clone_size: .
v_call: TRBV14
d_call: .
j_call: TRBJ2-7

cdr3_nt: TGTGCTAGTGGTTCGGGGGGGACCCAGTACTTC
cdr3_aa: CASGSGGTQYF
clone_size: .
v_call: TRBV12-5
d_call: TRBD2
j_call: TRBJ2-5

cdr3_nt: TGTGCCAGCAGTTTAGGCCCGGGAAGGCCCCAGCATTTT
cdr3_aa: CASSLGPGRPQHF
clone_size: .
v_call: TRBV28
d_call: .
j_call: TRBJ1-5

cdr3_nt: TGCAGCGTGACTAGCTTAGAGACCCAGTACTTC
cdr3_aa: CSVTSLETQYF
clone_size: .
v_call: TRBV29-1
d_call: TRBD2
j_call: TRBJ2-5

cdr3_nt: TGTGCCAGCAGTGCAGAAGGCAGGGCAAACTCCTACGAGCAGTACTTC
cdr3_aa: CASSAEGRANSYEQYF
clone_size: .
v_call: TRBV2
d_call: .
j_call: TRBJ2-7

cdr3_nt: TGTGCCAGCCGTACTCGACAGTTTTCACCCCTCCACTTT
cdr3_aa: CASRTRQFSPLHF
clone_size: few
v_call: TRBV28
d_call: .
j_call: TRBJ1-6

cdr3_nt: TGTGCCAGCAGCTTTGCCAGGTCGAACTATGGCTACACCTTC
cdr3_aa: CASSFARSNYGYTF
clone_size: .
v_call: TRBV11-1
d_call: .
j_call: TRBJ1-2

cdr3_nt: TGTGCCAGCAGTGGGAGTCGACTAGCGGCCCAAGAGACCCAGTACTTC
cdr3_aa: CASSGSRLAAQETQYF
clone_size: .
v_call: TRBV28
d_call: TRBD2
j_call: TRBJ2-5

cdr3_nt: TGTGCCAGCAGCTCGACAGGGATTAAGGGGAATTACGAGCAGTACTTC
cdr3_aa: CASSSTGIKGNYEQYF
clone_size: .
v_call: TRBV7-8
d_call: TRBD1
j_call: TRBJ2-7

cdr3_nt: TGTGCCAGCACTTTGACAGGGGCAAACACCATATATTTT
cdr3_aa: CASTLTGANTIYF
clone_size: .
v_call: TRBV28
d_call: TRBD1
j_call: TRBJ1-3

cdr3_nt: TGTGCCAGCCGGGCAGGGATCTACAATGAGCAGTTCTTC
cdr3_aa: CASRAGIYNEQFF
clone_size: .
v_call: TRBV6-1
d_call: .
j_call: TRBJ2-1

cdr3_nt: TGTGCCAGCAGTGAGGACAGGCAGAACACTGAAGCTTTCTTT
cdr3_aa: CASSEDRQNTEAFF
clone_size: .
v_call: TRBV6-1
d_call: TRBD1
j_call: TRBJ1-1

cdr3_nt: TGTGCCATCAGTGATCTACCGTCACCCCTCCACTTT
cdr3_aa: CAISDLPSPLHF
clone_size: .
v_call: TRBV10-3
d_call: .
j_call: TRBJ1-6

cdr3_nt: TGTGCCAGTGTACAAGCTGGGCACACCGGGGAGCTGTTTTTT
cdr3_aa: CASVQAGHTGELFF
clone_size: .
v_call: TRBV2
d_call: .
j_call: TRBJ2-2

cdr3_nt: TGTGCCACCCAGACAGACCATTTTTACGAGCAGTACTTC
cdr3_aa: CATQTDHFYEQYF
clone_size: .
v_call: TRBV28
d_call: .
j_call: TRBJ2-7

cdr3_nt: TGTGCCAGCACCCGAAGCGGGATGCTGGACATTCAGTACTTC
cdr3_aa: CASTRSGMLDIQYF
clone_size: .
v_call: TRBV7-9
d_call: TRBD2
j_call: TRBJ2-4

cdr3_nt: TGCGCCAGCAGCCCCCGGACAGGGACAGGGCAGCCCCAGCATTTT
cdr3_aa: CASSPRTGTGQPQHF
clone_size: once
v_call: TRBV4-1
d_call: TRBD1
j_call: TRBJ1-5

cdr3_nt: TGTGCCTGGAGTGTACGGAGGGGAGAGACCCAGTACTTC
cdr3_aa: CAWSVRRGETQYF
clone_size: .
v_call: TRBV30
d_call: .
j_call: TRBJ2-5

cdr3_nt: TGTGCCAGTAGTATAGGACTAGCGGGAGGGCAAGAGACCCAGTACTTC
cdr3_aa: CASSIGLAGGQETQYF
clone_size: once
v_call: TRBV19
d_call: TRBD2
j_call: TRBJ2-5

cdr3_nt: TGTGCCAGTGCGGGCAGTAGCGGGAGGGACTACTACGAGCAGTACTTC
cdr3_aa: CASAGSSGRDYYEQYF
clone_size: .
v_call: TRBV19
d_call: TRBD2
j_call: TRBJ2-7

cdr3_nt: TGTGCCAGCAGCCAAGTCGGAGCTTACCGCGAGCAGTACTTC
cdr3_aa: CASSQVGAYREQYF
clone_size: .
v_call: TRBV14
d_call: .
j_call: TRBJ2-7

cdr3_nt: TGTGCCAGCACCTTCTCGGGAAGGGCACTCATGAGCACCGGGGAGCTGTTTTTT
cdr3_aa: CASTFSGRALMSTGELFF
clone_size: .
v_call: TRBV27
d_call: .
j_call: TRBJ2-2

cdr3_nt: TGTGCCAGCAGCTTAGCGGGAGGACAGGCGGGGGGCTACACCTTC
cdr3_aa: CASSLAGGQAGGYTF
clone_size: .
v_call: TRBV7-9
d_call: TRBD1
j_call: TRBJ1-2

cdr3_nt: TGCGCCAGCGGCCCCGGGTCAAACTACGAGCAGTACTTC
cdr3_aa: CASGPGSNYEQYF
clone_size: .
v_call: TRBV10-2
d_call: .
j_call: TRBJ2-7

cdr3_nt: TGTGCCAGCAGCCAAGTTGCTCGGGGTAATTCACCCCTCCACTTT
cdr3_aa: CASSQVARGNSPLHF
clone_size: once
v_call: TRBV14
d_call: .
j_call: TRBJ1-6

cdr3_nt: TGTGCCAGCAGCTTACAGTACCTAGCTAGCACCGGGGAGCTGTTTTTT
cdr3_aa: CASSLQYLASTGELFF
clone_size: .
v_call: TRBV11-2
d_call: .
j_call: TRBJ2-2

cdr3_nt: TGTGCCAGCAGCTTGGTGGGGACAGGGGGCCTGGAGACCCAGTACTTC
cdr3_aa: CASSLVGTGGLETQYF
clone_size: many
v_call: TRBV5-5
d_call: TRBD1
j_call: TRBJ2-5

cdr3_nt: TGTGCCAGCAGTTTAAGGGGGGGTAACACTGAAGCTTTCTTT
cdr3_aa: CASSLRGGNTEAFF
clone_size: .
v_call: TRBV28
d_call: .
j_call: TRBJ1-1

cdr3_nt: TGCAGTGCAGGCCACTCGGGAGAGCAGTTCTTC
cdr3_aa: CSAGHSGEQFF
clone_size: .
v_call: TRBV20-1
d_call: .
j_call: TRBJ2-1

cdr3_nt: TGTGCCAGCAGACCACAGGGCTATAATTCACCCCTCCACTTT
cdr3_aa: CASRPQGYNSPLHF
clone_size: .
v_call: TRBV6-5
d_call: .
j_call: TRBJ1-6

cdr3_nt: TGTGCCAGCTCACCACCGGGGGGGGTAACTGAAGCTTTCTTT
cdr3_aa: CASSPPGGVTEAFF
clone_size: .
v_call: TRBV18
d_call: .
j_call: TRBJ1-1

cdr3_nt: TGTGCCAGCAGCTTAGCCTCCTCCTACAATGAGCAGTTCTTC
cdr3_aa: CASSLASSYNEQFF
clone_size: .
v_call: TRBV7-2
d_call: .
j_call: TRBJ2-1

cdr3_nt: TGTGCCAGCAGCTTAGAGGAGGGGACTAGCTCAGAGACCCAGTACTTC
cdr3_aa: CASSLEEGTSSETQYF
clone_size: .
v_call: TRBV27
d_call: TRBD2
j_call: TRBJ2-5

cdr3_nt: TGTGCCAGCAAAGAGGGGGCAAGCAATCAGCCCCAGCATTTT
cdr3_aa: CASKEGASNQPQHF
clone_size: .
v_call: TRBV28
d_call: TRBD1
j_call: TRBJ1-5

cdr3_nt: TGTGCCAGCAGTTTTGGTCTGACAGGGAACCATGGCTACACCTTC
cdr3_aa: CASSFGLTGNHGYTF
clone_size: once
v_call: TRBV28
d_call: TRBD1
j_call: TRBJ1-2

cdr3_nt: TGTGCCAGCAGTTTATCCGGCAGCCAGGGGGGTTATTTTAATTCACCCCTCCACTTT
cdr3_aa: CASSLSGSQGGYFNSPLHF
clone_size: .
v_call: TRBV27
d_call: TRBD1
j_call: TRBJ1-6

cdr3_nt: TGTGCCAGTAGATCCGGGTCCTCTGGAAACACCATATATTTT
cdr3_aa: CASRSGSSGNTIYF
clone_size: .
v_call: TRBV19
d_call: .
j_call: TRBJ1-3

cdr3_nt: TGTGCCAGTAGTCCTTTCGGGGGCTCTGGAAACACCATATATTTT
cdr3_aa: CASSPFGGSGNTIYF
clone_size: few
v_call: TRBV19
d_call: .
j_call: TRBJ1-3